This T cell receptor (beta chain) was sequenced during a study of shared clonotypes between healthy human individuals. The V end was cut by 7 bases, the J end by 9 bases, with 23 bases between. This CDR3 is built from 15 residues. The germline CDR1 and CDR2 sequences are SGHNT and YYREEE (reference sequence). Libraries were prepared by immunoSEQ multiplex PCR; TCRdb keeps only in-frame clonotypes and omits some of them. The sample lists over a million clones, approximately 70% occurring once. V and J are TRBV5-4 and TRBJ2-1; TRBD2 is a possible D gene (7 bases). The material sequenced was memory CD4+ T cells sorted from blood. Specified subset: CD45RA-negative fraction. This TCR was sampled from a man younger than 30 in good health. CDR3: CASGTTGLGEGEQFF. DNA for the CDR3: TGTGCCAGCGGCACGACAGGACTGGGGGAGGGTGAGCAGTTCTTC.